The 20 T cell receptor beta chains listed next were all sequenced from one sample in a study of OX40 agonist ivuxolimab in advanced cancers. Some clones are missing from TCRdb's copy, which holds only in-frame ones; the method was immunoSEQ multiplex PCR. The table lists approximately 98,000 clones, roughly four fifths of them singletons. Sample: CD4+ or CD8+ T cells sorted from blood, taken in a trial of the OX40 agonist ivuxolimab. The receptors derive from an adult with an advanced solid tumor such as melanoma, head and neck, liver or kidney cancer.

The chain employs TRBV14 and TRBJ2-2; D remains unclear. CDR3 length equals 13 residues. The V end was cut by 1 base, the J end by 4 bases, with 4 bases between. Germline CDR1 and CDR2: SGHDN and FVKESK. CDR3 in amino acids: CASSQGLTGELFF. The CDR3, as DNA: TGTGCCAGCAGCCAAGGACTCACCGGGGAGCTGTTTTTT.

This chain connects TRBV27 to TRBJ2-2, with D perhaps matching TRBD1 (6 bases). The CDR3 has 16 residues. Between the trimmed V and J ends, which lost 7 bases and 0 bases, there was a span of 15 bases. The germline gives CDR1 MNHEY, CDR2 SMNVEV (reference sequence). The CDR3 DNA reads as TGTGCCAGCACCTTAAGACAGGCCCCGAACACCGGGGAGCTGTTTTTT. Its protein is CASTLRQAPNTGELFF.

This clone was recorded only once. This chain joins TRBV7-3 and TRBJ2-3; unclear D gene. Trimming removed 0 bases at V and 7 bases at J, with 11 bases between. CDR1 is SGHTA, CDR2 FQGTGA, per germline. The CDR3 runs to 14 residues. CDR3 in DNA: TGTGCCAGCAGCTTAACGTGGCTGCTCAATACGCAGTATTTT. It codes for CASSLTWLLNTQYF.

The genes are TRBV9 and TRBJ2-1, with 11 bases identical to TRBD2. After removal of 0 bases from V and 6 bases from J, the junction contained 11 bases not matched to a gene. This CDR3 has 18 amino acids. Per the germline V gene, CDR1 is SGDLS and CDR2 is YYNGEE. CDR3 protein: CASSVGLAGGGDFNEQFF. CDR3 nucleotide sequence: TGTGCCAGCAGCGTAGGGCTAGCGGGGGGCGGGGACTTCAATGAGCAGTTCTTC. The complete variable domain, with remaining parts taken from reference TRBV9 and TRBJ2-1, reads DSGVTQTPKHLITATGQRVTLRCSPRSGDLSVYWYQQSLDQGLQFLIQYYNGEERAKGNILERFSAQQFPDLHSELNLSSLELGDSALYFCASSVGLAGGGDFNEQFFGPGTRLTVL.

The V and J genes are TRBV9 and TRBJ1-6; the match to TRBD1 covers 8 bases. CDR1 is SGDLS, CDR2 YYNGEE, per germline. The CDR3 extends over 17 amino acids. With V trimmed by 3 bases and J by 0 bases, 5 bases remained unmatched. DNA of the CDR3: TGTGCCAGCAGCGACGGACAGGGAAGCTCCTATAATTCACCCCTCCACTTT. This sequence encodes CASSDGQGSSYNSPLHF.

This sequence joins TRBV4-1 and TRBJ1-2; D gene ambiguous. V was shortened by 1 base and J by 0 bases, with 15 bases between the two germline ends. The CDR3 extends over 17 amino acids. The germline CDR1 and CDR2 sequences are MGHRA and YSYEKL. This CDR3 reads CASSQAYRFEANYGYTF. CDR3 nucleotides: TGCGCCAGCAGCCAAGCCTATCGGTTTGAGGCTAACTATGGCTACACCTTC.

This clone occurred once. The CDR3 nucleotides read TGTGCCAGAACCGAAGGAAGCTCCTACAATGAGCAGTTCTTC. Encoded protein: CARTEGSSYNEQFF. The chain uses TRBV2 and TRBJ2-1; no clear D gene. CDR1 and CDR2 (germline): SNHLY, FYNNEI. The length of the CDR3 is 14 residues. V was clipped by 9 bases and J by 0 bases, with 12 bases between them.

The CDR3 sequence is CASSQGQQPLMNTEAFF. CDR3 DNA: TGCGCCAGCAGCCAAGGTCAGCAGCCCCTGATGAACACTGAAGCTTTCTTT. The V gene is TRBV4-1, the J gene TRBJ1-1; D call uncertain. The V gene's germline CDR1 is MGHRA and CDR2 YSYEKL. CDR3 length: 17 amino acids. V was trimmed by 1 base and J by 0 bases, leaving 15 bases between them.

This clone is medium-sized within its sample. V and J are TRBV10-2 and TRBJ2-7; the match to TRBD1 covers 8 bases. The V gene end was trimmed by 8 bases and the J gene end by 3 bases; junction bases not matched to a gene: 6. The CDR3 consists of 13 residues. Germline V gene lookup returns CDR1 WSHSY and CDR2 SAAADI. CDR3 sequence: CASRAGTGYEQYF. Here the CDR3 DNA reads TGCGCCAGCCGAGCCGGGACAGGCTACGAGCAGTACTTC.

The chain joins TRBV7-2 to TRBJ1-3; D gene uncertain. The CDR3 length is 15 residues. Looked up from germline, CDR1 is SGHTA and CDR2 is FQGNSA. V dropped 5 bases and J dropped 0 bases, with 11 bases sitting between them. Here the CDR3 reads CASSPIQTSGNTIYF. For the CDR3, the DNA is TGTGCCAGCAGCCCCATTCAGACCTCTGGAAACACCATATATTTT.

This clone was seen a single time. The chain employs TRBV4-3 and TRBJ2-2, with D perhaps matching TRBD1 or TRBD2 (6 bases each). V was cut by 3 bases and J by 6 bases, with 11 bases left in between. In germline, CDR1 is LGHNA, CDR2 YSLEER. The CDR3 totals 14 residues. CDR3 sequence (DNA): TGCGCCAGCAGCCAGGGGGGCGGGGCCGGGGAGCTGTTTTTT. Its protein product is CASSQGGGAGELFF.

This clone has just one count. V usage is TRBV5-1 and J usage is TRBJ1-1, with 8 bases aligning to TRBD1. Germline-derived CDR1 and CDR2 are SGHRS and YFSETQ. Trimming removed 4 bases from V and 11 bases from J; junction bases left unmatched: 7. This CDR3 is built from 12 residues. The CDR3 region is CASSQDRAGAFF. CDR3 DNA: TGCGCCAGCAGCCAGGACAGGGCGGGGGCTTTCTTT.

V and J are TRBV5-1 and TRBJ1-2, with D maybe TRBD1 (5 bases). The length of the CDR3 is 14 residues. CDR1 SGHRS and CDR2 YFSETQ come from the germline V gene. Trimming removed 0 bases at V and 7 bases at J, with 13 bases between. Written as DNA, the CDR3 is TGCGCCAGCAGCTTGGATACAGGTTCGGGTGGCTACACCTTC. Translated: CASSLDTGSGGYTF.

In its sample, this clone was seen once. The DNA for the CDR3 is TGTGCCAGTATATCTAGTGGAGCAACTAATGAAAAACTGTTTTTT. Its protein product is CASISSGATNEKLFF. The J gene is TRBJ1-4, the V gene TRBV19, with D unresolved. The CDR3 runs to 15 residues. Per germline, CDR1 LNHDA and CDR2 SQIVND (reference sequence). Trimming left V 7 bases short and J 0 bases short, with 12 bases between.

The chain links TRBV19 to TRBJ2-5; D might be TRBD1 (5 bases). Germline loops: CDR1 LNHDA, CDR2 SQIVND (reference sequence). The length of the CDR3 is 13 residues. Trimming took 7 bases from V and 5 from J, leaving 14 bases between them. The CDR3 region is CASKPSKGETQYF. The CDR3 DNA follows: TGTGCCAGTAAGCCCTCGAAGGGGGAGACCCAGTACTTC.

The chain couples TRBV30 to TRBJ2-1; TRBD2 matches 7 bases. Per germline, CDR1 GTSNPN and CDR2 SVGIG (reference sequence). The CDR3 runs 16 residues. V lost 1 base and J lost 2; bases outside the gene matches: 8. CDR3 amino acids: CAWSGGEGKTYNEQFF. CDR3 coding DNA: TGTGCCTGGAGTGGAGGGGAGGGAAAAACCTACAATGAGCAGTTCTTC.

The chain joins TRBV6-1 to TRBJ2-1; 7 nucleotides align to TRBD2. Germline V gene lookup returns CDR1 MNHNS and CDR2 SASEGT. This CDR3 spans 15 amino acids. With 3 bases clipped from V and 8 bases from J, the junction kept 10 bases outside the gene matches. The CDR3 here is CASSEGLTPVHEQFF. CDR3 DNA sequence: TGTGCCAGCAGTGAGGGACTAACCCCTGTCCATGAGCAGTTCTTC.

The genes are TRBV5-1 and TRBJ2-1; the D gene is possibly TRBD2 (5 bases). Between the trimmed V and J ends, which lost 1 base and 2 bases, there was a span of 10 bases. Per germline, CDR1 SGHRS and CDR2 YFSETQ. The CDR3 runs to 15 residues. The CDR3 coding sequence is TGCGCCAGCAGCTTGTCCAGCGGAACCTACAATGAGCAGTTCTTC. It is translated as CASSLSSGTYNEQFF. The full variable domain, its missing parts supplied by reference TRBV5-1 and TRBJ2-1, is KAGVTQTPRYLIKTRGQQVTLSCSPISGHRSVSWYQQTPGQGLQFLFEYFSETQRNKGNFPGRFSGRQFSNSRSEMNVSTLELGDSALYLCASSLSSGTYNEQFFGPGTRLTVL.

The gene calls are TRBV7-9 and TRBJ2-7, with a weak D call TRBD1 (6 bases). This CDR3 spans 17 amino acids. Per the germline V gene, CDR1 is SEHNR and CDR2 is FQNEAQ (reference sequence). V lost 1 base, J lost 2 bases, and 18 bases lay in between. The CDR3 loop is CASSLVVGAPRTYEQYF. The CDR3 coding sequence is TGTGCCAGCAGCTTAGTCGTGGGGGCGCCCCGGACCTACGAGCAGTACTTC.

The chain combines TRBV5-6 with TRBJ2-1, with a tentative D call TRBD2 (5 bases). Trimming took 3 bases from V and 9 from J, leaving 13 bases between them. The CDR3 covers 13 residues. CDR1 is SGHDT, CDR2 YYEEEE, per germline. The CDR3 sequence: CASSSMGSSEQFF. As DNA, the CDR3 is TGTGCCAGCAGCTCTATGGGGAGTAGTGAGCAGTTCTTC. Full variable domain (rest looked up from reference TRBV5-6 and TRBJ2-1): DAGVTQSPTHLIKTRGQQVTLRCSPKSGHDTVSWYQQALGQGPQFIFQYYEEEERQRGNFPDRFSGHQFPNYSSELNVNALLLGDSALYLCASSSMGSSEQFFGPGTRLTVL.